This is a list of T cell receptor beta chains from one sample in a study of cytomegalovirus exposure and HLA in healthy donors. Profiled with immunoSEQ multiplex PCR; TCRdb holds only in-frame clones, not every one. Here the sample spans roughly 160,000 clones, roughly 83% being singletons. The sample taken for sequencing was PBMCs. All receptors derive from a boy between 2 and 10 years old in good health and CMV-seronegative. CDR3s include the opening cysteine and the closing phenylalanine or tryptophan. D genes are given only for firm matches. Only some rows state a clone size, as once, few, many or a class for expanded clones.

CDR3 DNA: TGTGCCAGCTCACCACCAAACAGCCACTACGAGCAGTACTTC; CDR3 protein: CASSPPNSHYEQYF; D gene: NA; clone size: once; J gene: TRBJ2-7; V gene: TRBV18
CDR3 DNA: TGTGCCAGCAGTTTTAACCCCAGGGGAACGCAGTATTTT; CDR3 protein: CASSFNPRGTQYF; D gene: NA; clone size: NA; J gene: TRBJ2-3; V gene: TRBV28
CDR3 DNA: TGCGCCAGCAGCCAACCGACTAGCGGGAGGGCCTCCGAGCAGTTCTTC; CDR3 protein: CASSQPTSGRASEQFF; D gene: TRBD2; clone size: NA; J gene: TRBJ2-1; V gene: TRBV4-1
CDR3 DNA: TGTGCCAGCAACCACTTGGGACAGCCGAACACTGAAGCTTTCTTT; CDR3 protein: CASNHLGQPNTEAFF; D gene: TRBD1; clone size: NA; J gene: TRBJ1-1; V gene: TRBV25-1
CDR3 DNA: TGTGCCAGCAGCGTAGAAGAGGTCACCCCCCTCTCTGGGGCCAACGTCCTGACTTTC; CDR3 protein: CASSVEEVTPLSGANVLTF; D gene: NA; clone size: NA; J gene: TRBJ2-6; V gene: TRBV9
CDR3 DNA: TGTGCCAGCAGCCGGGACAGGGACTATGGCTACACCTTC; CDR3 protein: CASSRDRDYGYTF; D gene: TRBD1; clone size: NA; J gene: TRBJ1-2; V gene: TRBV2
CDR3 DNA: TGTGCCAGTACTCAGGACAGGGATGAGACCCAGTACTTC; CDR3 protein: CASTQDRDETQYF; D gene: TRBD1; clone size: NA; J gene: TRBJ2-5; V gene: TRBV19
CDR3 DNA: TGTGCCAGCAGTTTAGCGACTAGCGGCTACAATGAGCAGTTCTTC; CDR3 protein: CASSLATSGYNEQFF; D gene: TRBD2; clone size: NA; J gene: TRBJ2-1; V gene: TRBV27
CDR3 DNA: TGTGCCAGCAGTTACGTGGACTACCACCTCACCGGGGAGCTGTTTTTT; CDR3 protein: CASSYVDYHLTGELFF; D gene: NA; clone size: NA; J gene: TRBJ2-2; V gene: TRBV6-6
CDR3 DNA: TGCAGCGTTGAGCAGGGGGCAACGAACACTGAAGCTTTCTTT; CDR3 protein: CSVEQGATNTEAFF; D gene: TRBD1; clone size: NA; J gene: TRBJ1-1; V gene: TRBV29-1
CDR3 DNA: TGTGCCAGCAGCTTACCCAGGGACAGGGCACCTCAAGAGACCCAGTACTTC; CDR3 protein: CASSLPRDRAPQETQYF; D gene: TRBD1; clone size: NA; J gene: TRBJ2-5; V gene: TRBV7-9
CDR3 DNA: TGTGCCAGCTCAAATCTACTAGCGGGAGGATACGAGCAGTACTTC; CDR3 protein: CASSNLLAGGYEQYF; D gene: TRBD2; clone size: NA; J gene: TRBJ2-7; V gene: TRBV18
CDR3 DNA: TGTGCCAGCAGCGGCGGGACAGCATATGAAAAACTGTTTTTT; CDR3 protein: CASSGGTAYEKLFF; D gene: TRBD1; clone size: NA; J gene: TRBJ1-4; V gene: TRBV7-8
CDR3 DNA: TGTGCCTGGTTCCCTTCCCCGGGGGACGAGCAGTACTTC; CDR3 protein: CAWFPSPGDEQYF; D gene: NA; clone size: NA; J gene: TRBJ2-7; V gene: TRBV30
CDR3 DNA: TGTGCCAGCAGTGACCTCCAGGGGTATGGCTACACCTTC; CDR3 protein: CASSDLQGYGYTF; D gene: NA; clone size: NA; J gene: TRBJ1-2; V gene: TRBV25-1
CDR3 DNA: TGTGCCACCAGCAGACACCCCAAGGACAGGGTCTACGAGCAGTACTTC; CDR3 protein: CATSRHPKDRVYEQYF; D gene: TRBD1; clone size: NA; J gene: TRBJ2-7; V gene: TRBV15
CDR3 DNA: TGCAGCTCAACGACTAGCGACTCCTACGAGCAGTACTTC; CDR3 protein: CSSTTSDSYEQYF; D gene: TRBD2; clone size: NA; J gene: TRBJ2-7; V gene: TRBV29-1
CDR3 DNA: TGTGCCAGCAGCCCATCAGGGGGCTCTGGAAACACCATATATTTT; CDR3 protein: CASSPSGGSGNTIYF; D gene: TRBD1; clone size: NA; J gene: TRBJ1-3; V gene: TRBV7-9